Below, 5 T cell receptor beta chains from the same sample are listed, as sequenced in a study of shared clonotypes between healthy human individuals. Only in-frame clones appear in the TCRdb table, and some are missing; sequencing was by immunoSEQ multiplex PCR. This table holds roughly 2.5 million clones, just over 90% found once. The sequenced sample was naive CD4+ T cells sorted from blood. Noted subset: CD45RA+ positively selected. These receptors were obtained from a man aged 18 to 30 in good health.

The chain carries TRBV5-5 and TRBJ2-7, with TRBD1 matching 12 bases. The V gene's germline CDR1 is SGHKS and CDR2 YYEKEE (reference sequence). The CDR3 is 15 residues long. Trimming cost V 3 bases and J 5 bases; bases outside gene matches: 6. CDR3 DNA sequence: TGTGCCAGCAGCTCCGGGACAGGGGGCCTTGACGAGCAGTACTTC. Amino acids: CASSSGTGGLDEQYF.

This clone was found once. The CDR3 protein is CAISEVYQETQYF. As DNA, the CDR3 is TGTGCCATCAGTGAGGTGTACCAAGAGACCCAGTACTTC. The genes are TRBV10-3 and TRBJ2-5; the D is unclear. From germline, CDR1 is ENHRY and CDR2 SYGVKD. CDR3 length: 13 amino acids. Trimming removed 2 bases from V and 0 bases from J, with 4 bases in between.

V and J are TRBV10-3 and TRBJ1-1; D unresolved. Germline CDR1 and CDR2: ENHRY and SYGVKD. The CDR3 runs 13 residues. Between the trimmed V and J ends, which lost 6 bases and 0 bases, there was a span of 8 bases. CDR3 region: CAIRDDMNTEAFF. CDR3 DNA: TGTGCCATCAGGGATGATATGAACACTGAAGCTTTCTTT.

This clone was recorded once. V gene TRBV11-2 combines with J gene TRBJ2-2; tentative D call: TRBD2 (6 bases). This CDR3 is 17 amino acids long. The V gene lost 4 bases and the J gene lost 5 bases, with 20 bases spanning the gap. CDR1 is SGHAT and CDR2 is FQNNGV in the germline V gene. The CDR3 DNA reads as TGTGCCAGCAGCTCCCTTCCGGGACTCGGAATAACCGGGGAGCTGTTTTTT. Translated, it gives CASSSLPGLGITGELFF.

This rearrangement joins TRBV4-3 to TRBJ2-7; tentative D call: TRBD2 (6 bases). The germline V and J ends were trimmed by 3 bases and 5 bases, with 23 bases remaining between them. Germline V lookup: CDR1 LGHNA, CDR2 YSLEER. CDR3 size: 17 residues. The CDR3 nucleotides read TGCGCCAGCAGCCACCACGTTTTCGGGGGAGACAACCACGAGCAGTACTTC. This gives the protein CASSHHVFGGDNHEQYF.